These T cell receptor beta chains were read from a single sample in a study of blood T cell repertoires in COVID-19. The table came from immunoSEQ multiplex PCR; TCRdb's copy has only in-frame clones and leaves some out. The top ten clones hold 7.4% of a sample with roughly 62,000 clones, around 86% of them seen once. Sequences were obtained from peripheral blood. The receptors shown here come from a human donor with active COVID-19. The donor label of this sample is uncertain. The CDR3 runs from the conserved cysteine through the conserved F or W. A D gene is named only where the DNA matches it firmly. Clone size is shown for a subset of rows, as once, few, many or a class of expanded clone.

>TRBJ2-1|NA|NA|TRBV18
CASSPQGARTTTRNEQFF
TGTGCCAGCTCACCACAGGGGGCGAGGACTACCACCCGGAATGAGCAGTTCTTC
>TRBJ2-5|NA|NA|TRBV19
CASSDWVGSGKETQYF
TGTGCCAGTAGTGATTGGGTAGGGAGTGGGAAAGAGACCCAGTACTTC
>TRBJ1-2|once|NA|TRBV7-2
CASSEKSGWGLGGYTF
TGTGCCAGCAGCGAGAAATCCGGTTGGGGCCTGGGGGGCTACACCTTC
>TRBJ1-1|NA|TRBD1|TRBV6-6
CASSHRQGLNTEAFF
TGTGCCAGCAGCCACCGACAGGGGCTGAACACTGAAGCTTTCTTT
>TRBJ2-1|NA|NA|TRBV9
CASSVDGQGYEQFF
TGTGCCAGCAGCGTAGACGGGCAGGGATATGAGCAGTTCTTC
>TRBJ2-2|NA|TRBD1|TRBV5-6
CASIRQGKTGELFF
TGTGCCAGCATCCGACAGGGGAAGACCGGGGAGCTGTTTTTT
>TRBJ2-2|NA|TRBD1|TRBV7-3
CASRSRQGAIGELFF
TGTGCCAGCAGGTCCCGACAGGGGGCGATCGGGGAGCTGTTTTTT
>TRBJ1-1|NA|NA|TRBV28
CASSFDTEAFF
TGTGCCAGCAGTTTCGACACTGAAGCTTTCTTT
>TRBJ2-1|NA|TRBD1|TRBV9
CASSSWGLRDRHNEQFF
TGTGCCAGCAGCTCATGGGGCCTCCGGGACAGGCACAATGAGCAGTTCTTC
>TRBJ1-2|NA|NA|TRBV15
CATSTIGDSNYGYTF
TGTGCCACCAGCACAATTGGTGACAGTAACTATGGCTACACCTTC
>TRBJ1-1|NA|NA|TRBV29-1
CSVEEGETEAFF
TGCAGCGTTGAAGAGGGAGAAACTGAAGCTTTCTTT
>TRBJ1-6|NA|TRBD1|TRBV5-1
CASSRQGAGNSPLHF
TGCGCCAGCAGCCGGCAGGGGGCGGGTAATTCACCCCTCCACTTT
>TRBJ1-2|few|TRBD1|TRBV4-1
CASSQGTGVSGYTF
TGCGCCAGCAGCCAAGGGACAGGGGTCTCTGGCTACACCTTC
>TRBJ1-2|NA|NA|TRBV30
CARTTQTGANYGYTF
TGTGCCCGCACGACTCAAACAGGAGCTAACTATGGCTACACCTTC
>TRBJ1-2|NA|NA|TRBV21-1
CASSKGSPIGQGAYGYTF
TGTGCCAGCAGCAAAGGGAGTCCAATCGGACAGGGGGCGTATGGCTACACCTTC
>TRBJ1-3|NA|NA|TRBV3-1/TRBV3-2
CASSRRLTSGNTIYF
TGTGCCAGCAGCCGGAGACTGACCTCTGGAAACACCATATATTTT
>TRBJ2-4|NA|TRBD1|TRBV7-2
CASSSGTGGTLAKNIQYF
TGTGCCAGCAGCTCTGGGACAGGGGGAACCCTAGCCAAAAACATTCAGTACTTC
>TRBJ2-1|NA|TRBD1|TRBV6-6
CASSPGTEIYNEQFF
TGTGCCAGCAGCCCCGGGACAGAGATATACAATGAGCAGTTCTTC
>TRBJ2-1|NA|TRBD2|TRBV5-1
CASSRDSGSSNEQFF
TGCGCCAGCAGCCGTGATAGCGGGAGCTCCAATGAGCAGTTCTTC
>TRBJ2-5|NA|NA|TRBV5-6
CASSFMEGEETQYF
TGTGCCAGCAGCTTCATGGAGGGAGAAGAGACCCAGTACTTC